This passage covers 13 T cell receptor beta chains from one sample sequenced in a study of cytomegalovirus exposure and HLA in healthy donors. The PCR contained 60 Vbeta and 13 Jbeta primers. Only in-frame clones appear in the TCRdb table, and some are missing; sequencing was by immunoSEQ multiplex PCR. Here the sample spans approximately 89,000 clones, 60% to 75% being singletons. The sequencing sample was made of PBMCs. The source of these receptors is a female donor in good health and CMV-seronegative.

The chain combines TRBV2 with TRBJ2-2, with D possibly TRBD2 on 6 matching bases. This CDR3 contains 15 residues. Trimming took off 5 bases at V and 1 base at J, with 11 bases between the two ends. Germline CDR1 is SNHLY and CDR2 is FYNNEI. This CDR3 reads CASSPRGRNTGELFF. As DNA, the CDR3 is TGTGCCAGCAGTCCCCGGGGGAGGAACACCGGGGAGCTGTTTTTT.

The chain joins TRBV6-5 to TRBJ1-4; D unclear. V lost 2 bases and J lost 8, with 12 bases in between. The CDR3 contains 14 residues. Germline assignment: CDR1 MNHEY and CDR2 SVGAGI. In DNA, the CDR3 is TGTGCCAGCAGTTACACGGGGATTGAGGAAAAACTGTTTTTT. Translated: CASSYTGIEEKLFF.

This clone has only a few counts. This sequence joins TRBV7-3 and TRBJ2-1; 8 nucleotides agree with TRBD1. The CDR3 loop spans 15 amino acids. The V gene's germline CDR1 is SGHTA and CDR2 FQGTGA. The ends lost 4 bases at V and 6 bases at J; junction bases unmatched: 8. CDR3 loop: CASSSGTGGGNEQFF. The CDR3 nucleotides are TGTGCCAGCAGCTCCGGGACAGGAGGAGGCAATGAGCAGTTCTTC.

The rearrangement uses TRBV9 and TRBJ1-2; 7 bases are a match to TRBD1. Losses at the gene ends were 0 bases for V and 13 bases for J; bases not matched to a gene: 12. The CDR3 runs 14 residues. The germline gives CDR1 SGDLS, CDR2 YYNGEE. CDR3 coding DNA: TGTGCCAGCAGCGTAGTAATAGGGGGCCAAGATGTCACCTTC. It is translated as CASSVVIGGQDVTF.

This clone was seen only a few times. The gene calls are TRBV7-9 and TRBJ2-5, with unresolved D. Trimming left V 0 bases short and J 4 bases short, with 9 bases between. The CDR3 consists of 14 residues. The germline CDR1 and CDR2 sequences are SEHNR and FQNEAQ (reference sequence). The CDR3 sequence: CASSLALQRETQYF. DNA for the CDR3: TGTGCCAGCAGCTTAGCGCTACAGAGAGAGACCCAGTACTTC.

The V gene is TRBV25-1, the J gene TRBJ2-1; 9 bases match TRBD1. J lost 6 bases, V lost 10 bases, and 10 bases had no gene match. Germline CDR1 reads MGHDK; CDR2 reads SYGVNS. The CDR3 extends over 14 amino acids. The CDR3 sequence: CATQEQGARNEQFF. The CDR3 coding sequence is TGTGCCACCCAGGAACAGGGGGCGCGCAATGAGCAGTTCTTC.

The rearrangement uses TRBV7-4 and TRBJ1-1; D is unresolved. The germline CDR1 and CDR2 sequences are SGHVT and SQSDAQ. The CDR3 contains 14 residues. Trimming pared 3 bases from V and 1 base from J, leaving 9 bases between. The CDR3 here is CASSFDGENTEAFF. The CDR3 DNA sequence: TGTGCCAGCAGCTTCGACGGGGAGAACACTGAAGCTTTCTTT. Full variable domain (rest looked up from reference TRBV7-4 and TRBJ1-1): GAGVSQSPRYKVAKRGRDVALRCDSISGHVTLYWYRQTLGQGSEVLTYSQSDAQRDKSGRPSGRFSAERPERSVSTLKIQRTEQGDSAVYLCASSFDGENTEAFFGQGTRLTVV.

The chain employs TRBV6-1 and TRBJ1-1; perhaps TRBD1 as D (5 bases). The CDR3 sequence is 15 residues long. Germline V gene data show CDR1 as MNHNS and CDR2 as SASEGT. V dropped 6 bases and J dropped 4 bases, with 18 bases sitting between them. CDR3 coding DNA: TGTGCCAGCAGCCCCCAGATTACAACAGGCACTGAAGCTTTCTTT. Protein: CASSPQITTGTEAFF.

About this clone: This CDR3 is also generated by other DNA sequences in the sample. The J gene is TRBJ2-5, the V gene TRBV10-3; 7 bases fit TRBD2. The trim removed 5 bases at V and 2 bases at J, leaving 2 bases unmatched. The CDR3 is 13 amino acids. The germline CDR1 and CDR2 sequences are ENHRY and SYGVKD. This CDR3 reads CAISLAGQETQYF. CDR3 DNA: TGTGCCATCAGTTTAGCGGGTCAAGAGACCCAGTACTTC.

The rearrangement joins TRBV5-4 to TRBJ2-7, with no clear D. Trimming pared 2 bases from V and 2 bases from J, leaving 8 bases between. Germline V gene lookup returns CDR1 SGHNT and CDR2 YYREEE (reference sequence). The CDR3 length is 13 residues. CDR3 in amino acids: CASSFEHAYEQYF. CDR3 in DNA: TGTGCCAGCAGCTTCGAGCACGCCTACGAGCAGTACTTC.

This clone was detected once. This chain joins TRBV14 and TRBJ1-2; D remains ambiguous. CDR3 length: 13 amino acids. CDR1 SGHDN and CDR2 FVKESK come from the germline V gene. The ends were cut back, 0 bases at V and 8 bases at J, with 10 bases in the middle. DNA of the CDR3: TGTGCCAGCAGCCAAGATCCCGGGTTAGGCTACACCTTC. Translating it yields CASSQDPGLGYTF.

The V and J genes are TRBV7-2 and TRBJ1-2, with 7 bases lining up with TRBD1. Germline loops: CDR1 SGHTA, CDR2 FQGNSA. The CDR3 consists of 15 residues. Trimming removed 5 bases from V and 0 bases from J; junction bases left unmatched: 6. This CDR3 is CASSLGTAPNYGYTF. The CDR3 coding sequence is TGTGCCAGCAGCCTGGGGACAGCTCCTAACTATGGCTACACCTTC.

CDR3 sequence: CASSRLAGGGNEQFF. The CDR3 DNA is TGTGCCAGCAGTAGACTAGCGGGAGGGGGCAATGAGCAGTTCTTC. This rearrangement joins TRBV6-5 to TRBJ2-1; 14 positions match TRBD2. This CDR3 contains 15 residues. Per the germline V gene, CDR1 is MNHEY and CDR2 is SVGAGI. The ends lost 5 bases at V and 6 bases at J; junction bases unmatched: 3.